One and the same sample provided the 20 T cell receptor beta chains below, sequenced in a study of Graves' ophthalmopathy and Graves' hyperthyroidism. Scientists amplified the TCR beta CDR3 regions from RNA transcripts. Second-round multiplex PCR followed a first-round RT-PCR using HTBI primers. TCRdb re-derived calls from the multiplex PCR reads in MiXCR, one entry per CDR3 protein. The sample records over 450,000 distinct CDR3 sequences, approximately 15% being singletons. Sequenced input: blood. The receptors were sampled from a woman aged 25-40 years with Graves' ophthalmopathy.

Many counts were recorded for this clonotype. This chain connects TRBV12-3 or TRBV12-4 to TRBJ1-1; tentative D call: TRBD1 (6 bases). The V and J ends lost 7 bases and 1 base respectively, with 16 bases between them. The CDR3 length is 15 residues. CDR3 sequence: CASNRAGGRNTEAFF. For the CDR3, the DNA is TGTGCCAGCAATCGCGCGGGGGGCAGGAACACTGAAGCTTTCTTT.

The table lists this clonotype with a count of one. Since a much larger clone is just one base distant, this may be a read error. This likely comes from a read error, as the CDR3 has no conserved phenylalanine or tryptophan at its end. This CDR3 is CASSLQGAEPQHV. CDR3 nucleotides: TGTGCCAGCAGCTTACAGGGGGCTGAGCCCCAGCATGTT. The chain recombines TRBV6-5 with TRBJ1-5; 9 nucleotides agree with TRBD1. Germline CDR1 is MNHEY and CDR2 is SVGAGI. The V gene end was trimmed by 6 bases and the J gene end by 8 bases; junction bases not matched to a gene: 5. The CDR3 totals 13 residues.

This clonotype turned up a few times. The chain couples TRBV19 to TRBJ1-5, with 7 bases aligning to TRBD1. After removal of 10 bases from V and 4 bases from J, the junction contained 7 bases not matched to a gene. Germline CDR1 and CDR2: LNHDA and SQIVND (reference sequence). The CDR3 is made up of 13 amino acids. The CDR3 sequence is CATGRDRNQPQHF. The CDR3 coding sequence is TGTGCCACGGGACGGGACAGAAATCAGCCCCAGCATTTT.

This clonotype has a count of ten or more. The rearrangement joins TRBV27 to TRBJ2-4; 10 bases are a match to TRBD2. The V segment lost 4 bases and the J segment 8 bases; nucleotides outside the gene matches: 5. The V gene's germline CDR1 is MNHEY and CDR2 SMNVEV (reference sequence). The CDR3 loop spans 14 amino acids. CDR3 sequence (DNA): TGTGCCAGCAGTTCAACTAGCGGGACGCACATTCAGTACTTC. This gives the protein CASSSTSGTHIQYF.

This clonotype has ten or more counts. The J gene is TRBJ2-7, the V gene TRBV6-2 or TRBV6-3, with TRBD2 matching 14 bases. V was pared by 5 bases and J by 5 bases, with 5 bases of the junction left unmatched. The CDR3 sequence is 15 residues long. Per the germline V gene, CDR1 is MNHEY and CDR2 is SVGEGT. CDR3 coding DNA: TGTGCCAGCAGTCAGGGACTAGCGGGAGCTGACGAGCAGTACTTC. It specifies CASSQGLAGADEQYF.

This clonotype was recorded at least ten times. The chain carries TRBV5-1 and TRBJ2-5, with 9 bases fitting TRBD2. V dropped 4 bases and J dropped 5; count of bases not matched to a gene: 15. Germline loops: CDR1 SGHRS, CDR2 YFSETQ. The CDR3 sequence is 17 residues long. CDR3 DNA: TGCGCCAGCAGCCTCAACCCTCGGCGGGGGGGCAGGGAGACCCAGTACTTC. Protein: CASSLNPRRGGRETQYF.

This clonotype was found many times. This sequence joins TRBV12-3 or TRBV12-4 and TRBJ2-1; possible D gene TRBD2, 6 bases. V lost 5 bases to trimming and J lost 0 bases, with 14 bases between them. CDR3 length: 16 amino acids. The DNA of the CDR3 is TGTGCCAGCAGTCCGGGACTCCTACGCTCCTACAATGAGCAGTTCTTC. This sequence encodes CASSPGLLRSYNEQFF.

In its sample, this clonotype was seen a few times. The chain links TRBV6-1 to TRBJ2-7; D could derive from TRBD1 or TRBD2 (5 bases each). The CDR3 runs to 15 residues. The germline V gene encodes CDR1 MNHNS and CDR2 SASEGT. Trimming shortened V by 5 bases and J by 2 bases, and 16 bases separated the two germline ends. This chain's CDR3 is CASSPGTAATYEQYF. The CDR3 DNA is TGTGCCAGCAGTCCCGGGACGGCCGCGACCTACGAGCAGTACTTC.

The chain is built from TRBV11-2 and TRBJ2-2; TRBD2 matches 7 bases. This CDR3 comprises 16 residues. Germline V gene lookup returns CDR1 SGHAT and CDR2 FQNNGV. V shed 0 bases, J shed 7 bases, and the junction held 8 bases outside the gene matches. The DNA of the CDR3 is TGTGCCAGCAGCTTAGACCGACTAGCCGGGGGCGGGGAGCTGTTTTTT. It translates to CASSLDRLAGGGELFF.

This clonotype showed up many times. CDR3 DNA sequence: TGTGCCACCAGCAGAAAAAGGACTGAGGGGAGGGGGACCCAGTACTTC. It specifies CATSRKRTEGRGTQYF. V and J are TRBV15 and TRBJ2-5; 7 nucleotides line up with TRBD2. V shed 2 bases, J shed 7 bases, and the junction held 13 bases outside the gene matches. The CDR3 totals 16 residues. Germline V CDR1 and CDR2: LNHNV, YYDKDF (reference sequence).

The J gene is TRBJ1-5, the V gene TRBV6-1, with no clear D. Germline CDR1 and CDR2: MNHNS and SASEGT. This CDR3 has 13 residues. Trimming left V 1 base short and J 6 bases short, with 7 bases between. CDR3 residues: CASSEGRSQPQHF. For the CDR3, the DNA is TGTGCCAGCAGTGAAGGTAGGAGTCAGCCCCAGCATTTT.

This clonotype was observed many times. The chain uses TRBV3-1 and TRBJ1-2; D call uncertain. The CDR3 contains 12 residues. The V end was cut by 4 bases, the J end by 6 bases, with 9 bases between. Looked up from germline, CDR1 is LGHDT and CDR2 is YNNKEL (reference sequence). The CDR3 DNA is TGTGCCAGCAGCCGCCTAGTTGATGGCTACACCTTC. It yields the protein CASSRLVDGYTF.

In this sample, this clonotype turned up many times. The chain recombines TRBV10-3 with TRBJ2-7; the match to TRBD1 covers 8 bases. Germline V gene lookup returns CDR1 ENHRY and CDR2 SYGVKD. V shed 3 bases and J 3 bases; nucleotides not matched to a gene: 7. The CDR3 is 15 residues long. The CDR3 sequence is CAISDPGQELYEQYF. The CDR3 DNA sequence: TGTGCCATCAGTGACCCGGGACAGGAGCTCTACGAGCAGTACTTC.

There are many counts of this clonotype. This rearrangement joins TRBV6-1 to TRBJ1-1, with D possibly matching TRBD1 (6 bases). CDR1 is MNHNS, CDR2 SASEGT, per germline. The V end was cut by 6 bases, the J end by 8 bases, with 7 bases between. The CDR3 is 10 amino acids. In DNA, the CDR3 is TGTGCCAGCAGCAGGGGAGAAGCTTTCTTT. Its translation: CASSRGEAFF.

On this clonotype: A read error may account for a junction end that differs from germline. The chain uses TRBV12-3 or TRBV12-4 and TRBJ2-2; D is possibly TRBD2 (6 bases). The CDR3 contains 15 residues. The CDR3 region is CASSLGLGNAGELFF. Here the CDR3 DNA reads TGTGCCAGCAGTTTAGGACTAGGGAACGCCGGGGAGCTGTTTTTT.

Remarks on this clonotype: This CDR3 is missing its conserved last phenylalanine or tryptophan, likely due to a read error. The J gene is TRBJ1-1, the V gene TRBV7-8; a weak D match, TRBD1 (5 bases). Germline V gene sequence: CDR1 SGHVS, CDR2 FQNEAQ. CDR3 length equals 15 residues. This CDR3 reads CASTGSSGRNAEAFL. As DNA, the CDR3 is TGTGCCAGCACGGGCTCTTCAGGGCGGAACGCTGAAGCTTTCTTG.

There are many counts of this clonotype. The V call is TRBV7-9, the J call TRBJ2-2; D may be TRBD1 or TRBD2 (5 bases each). The V and J ends lost 4 bases and 3 bases respectively, with 12 bases between them. This CDR3 comprises 15 residues. The germline V gene has CDR1 SEHNR and CDR2 FQNEAQ (reference sequence). The CDR3 DNA reads TGTGCCAGCAGCTCCGGGACCGAGGACACCGGGGAGCTGTTTTTT. Translation gives CASSSGTEDTGELFF.

This clonotype was seen ten or more times. This chain joins TRBV6-1 and TRBJ1-1; D not resolved. The CDR3 is 17 amino acids. V was shortened by 0 bases and J by 0 bases, with 14 bases between the two germline ends. The germline V gene encodes CDR1 MNHNS and CDR2 SASEGT. The CDR3 DNA sequence: TGTGCCAGCAGTGAAGCCCGGCATCTAAAATTGAACACTGAAGCTTTCTTT. This codes for CASSEARHLKLNTEAFF.

This clonotype was seen ten or more times. The J gene is TRBJ1-5, the V gene TRBV12-5, with 8 bases aligning to TRBD1. This CDR3 contains 15 residues. Germline trimming cut 5 bases from V and 0 bases from J; bases unmatched to any gene: 3. Germline values: CDR1 LGHNT, CDR2 FRNRAP. CDR3 residues: CASGDRGGSNQPQHF. The CDR3 nucleotides are TGTGCTAGTGGTGACAGGGGCGGTAGCAATCAGCCCCAGCATTTT.

This clonotype has at least ten counts. The chain joins TRBV7-8 to TRBJ2-2; TRBD1 might be the D (6 bases). CDR3 length equals 16 residues. V gave up 5 bases and J gave up 1 base, with 14 bases separating them. Germline values: CDR1 SGHVS, CDR2 FQNEAQ. CDR3 protein: CASSPWDTMNTGELFF. In DNA, the CDR3 is TGTGCCAGCAGCCCGTGGGACACCATGAACACCGGGGAGCTGTTTTTT.